These 27 T cell receptor beta chains share one sample of origin, sequenced in a study of T-cell reconstitution after alpha-beta-depleted transplantation in children. As it was prepared, the TCRbeta library received unique molecular identifiers. TCRdb fed the PCR reads into MiXCR, producing one record per CDR3 protein. Here the sample spans roughly 300,000 distinct CDR3 sequences, around a tenth being singletons. Sequenced material: peripheral blood, taken 180 days after TCRalphabeta/CD19-depleted stem cell transplant. All receptors come from a male patient aged 2 to 9 who had a stem cell transplant for chronic granulomatous disease, so the T cells may come from the graft donor.

This clonotype was counted many times. The rearrangement links TRBV29-1 to TRBJ2-2; D unclear. The germline CDR1 and CDR2 sequences are SQVTM and ANQGSEA. CDR3 length equals 14 residues. V was shortened by 3 bases and J by 2 bases, with 10 bases between the two germline ends. The CDR3 sequence: CSVESYSNTGELFF. The CDR3 DNA reads TGCAGCGTTGAGAGCTACTCTAACACCGGGGAGCTGTTTTTT.

This clonotype has at least ten counts. The rearrangement joins TRBV6-2 or TRBV6-3 to TRBJ1-1, with D possibly TRBD1 on 5 matching bases. The CDR3 runs 14 residues. V was trimmed by 5 bases and J by 0 bases, leaving 10 bases between them. Germline V lookup: CDR1 MNHEY, CDR2 SVGEGT. The CDR3 DNA sequence: TGTGCCAGCAGTCAGGGATTCATGAACACTGAAGCTTTCTTT. This gives the protein CASSQGFMNTEAFF.

This clonotype was counted at least ten times. The chain recombines TRBV20-1 with TRBJ1-1; a weak D match, TRBD1 (5 bases). This CDR3 has 13 residues. V lost 0 bases and J 5 bases, leaving 10 bases between the germline ends. The germline CDR1 and CDR2 sequences are DFQATT and SNEGSKA (reference sequence). The CDR3 DNA is TGCAGTGCTAGAGATTTCCGGGGGACTGAAGCTTTCTTT. This encodes CSARDFRGTEAFF.

In this sample, this clonotype turned up many times. The gene calls are TRBV4-1 and TRBJ2-1; D unclear. The V end was cut by 3 bases, the J end by 0 bases, with 12 bases between. There are 16 residues in the CDR3. The germline V gene has CDR1 MGHRA and CDR2 YSYEKL. As DNA, the CDR3 is TGCGCCAGCAGCCAGAGTCTAATAAGCTCCTACAATGAGCAGTTCTTC. Protein product: CASSQSLISSYNEQFF.

In its sample, this clonotype was seen many times. The V call is TRBV5-1, the J call TRBJ1-5; TRBD1 matches at 11 bases. Trimming at V came to 0 bases and at J to 7 bases, leaving 3 bases not matched to a gene. The length of the CDR3 is 15 residues. Germline V CDR1 and CDR2: SGHRS, YFSETQ. DNA of the CDR3: TGCGCCAGCAGCTTGGGGGACAGGGGGGGCCAGCCCCAGCATTTT. This translates into CASSLGDRGGQPQHF.

There are many counts of this clonotype. J is TRBJ2-7 and V is TRBV29-1; D is tentatively TRBD1 or TRBD2 (5 bases each). V lost 5 bases, J lost 6 bases, and 29 bases lay in between. Germline V gene lookup returns CDR1 SQVTM and CDR2 ANQGSEA. CDR3 length: 17 amino acids. CDR3 DNA sequence: TGCAGCGTTTCGGGAACAGGTTCGTATGTTCGAGCCGGCGAGCAGTACTTC. It yields the protein CSVSGTGSYVRAGEQYF.

This clonotype was counted many times. The chain links TRBV28 to TRBJ2-3; possible D gene TRBD1, 5 bases. Germline CDR1 and CDR2: MDHEN and SYDVKM. The V and J ends lost 2 bases and 1 base respectively, with 10 bases between them. The CDR3 contains 15 residues. The CDR3 loop reads CASSLRGFGTDTQYF. Written as DNA, the CDR3 is TGTGCCAGCAGTTTAAGGGGCTTTGGCACAGATACGCAGTATTTT.

This clonotype was seen repeatedly, ten times or more. The chain couples TRBV20-1 to TRBJ2-3; TRBD2 might be the D (6 bases). Germline V gene data show CDR1 as DFQATT and CDR2 as SNEGSKA (reference sequence). With 4 bases removed from V and 4 bases from J, the gap between germline ends came to 21 bases. This CDR3 has 16 amino acids. In DNA form, the CDR3 reads TGCAGTGCTACGGGAGTGGTGGGACGGGCCCCAGATACGCAGTATTTT. Protein: CSATGVVGRAPDTQYF.

This clonotype was observed many times. The rearrangement uses TRBV20-1 and TRBJ1-6; D remains ambiguous. V lost 3 bases to trimming and J lost 1 base, with 7 bases between them. Germline CDR1 and CDR2: DFQATT and SNEGSKA (reference sequence). The length of the CDR3 is 14 residues. In nucleotides, the CDR3 is TGCAGTGCTAGGGAAGGTTCCTATAATTCACCCCTCCACTTT. It encodes CSAREGSYNSPLHF.

In its sample, this clonotype was seen many times. This chain connects TRBV5-1 to TRBJ2-7, with D unclear. Trimming removed 4 bases from V and 7 bases from J, with 18 bases in between. The germline V gene has CDR1 SGHRS and CDR2 YFSETQ. The length of the CDR3 is 14 residues. Written as DNA, the CDR3 is TGCGCCAGCAGCGCTCCGGGTCCGAATTTTGAGCAGTACTTC. Amino acid sequence: CASSAPGPNFEQYF. Looking up the rest from reference TRBV5-1 and TRBJ2-7 gives the full variable domain: KAGVTQTPRYLIKTRGQQVTLSCSPISGHRSVSWYQQTPGQGLQFLFEYFSETQRNKGNFPGRFSGRQFSNSRSEMNVSTLELGDSALYLCASSAPGPNFEQYFGPGTRLTVT.

This clonotype was counted at least ten times. The V gene is TRBV7-2, the J gene TRBJ2-6, with TRBD1 matching 10 bases. The CDR3 extends over 20 amino acids. Trimming took 0 bases from V and 3 from J; bases not matched to a gene: 11. Germline V CDR1 and CDR2: SGHTA, FQGNSA. Here the CDR3 DNA reads TGTGCCAGCAGCTTAGCACCTCTGGGACAGGGGATTCGTGGGGCCAACGTCCTGACTTTC. Translation gives CASSLAPLGQGIRGANVLTF.

This clonotype was detected ten times or more. The chain couples TRBV3-1 to TRBJ2-5; possibly TRBD1 or TRBD2 for D (6 bases each). Between the trimmed V and J ends, which lost 4 bases and 1 base, there was a span of 16 bases. Germline loops: CDR1 LGHDT, CDR2 YNNKEL (reference sequence). The CDR3 runs to 16 residues. In DNA form, the CDR3 reads TGTGCCAGCAGCCCGGTGGAGGGGGACGCCCAAGAGACCCAGTACTTC. Amino acid sequence: CASSPVEGDAQETQYF.

This clonotype occurred many times. The chain is built from TRBV7-9 and TRBJ2-3; 7 bases align to TRBD2. V gave up 3 bases and J gave up 3 bases; unmatched junction bases: 6. The V gene's germline CDR1 is SEHNR and CDR2 FQNEAQ (reference sequence). The CDR3 runs 15 residues. CDR3: CASSFGGRETDTQYF. The CDR3 DNA is TGTGCCAGCAGCTTCGGCGGGAGAGAGACAGATACGCAGTATTTT.

This clonotype came up a few times. This chain joins TRBV18 and TRBJ1-1, with 7 bases fitting TRBD1. This CDR3 has 15 residues. CDR1 KGHSH and CDR2 LQKENI come from the germline V gene. J was trimmed by 0 bases and V by 5 bases; bases with no gene match: 6. The CDR3 protein is CASSSTGTVNTEAFF. CDR3 DNA: TGTGCCAGCTCATCAACCGGGACAGTGAACACTGAAGCTTTCTTT.

This rearrangement joins TRBV19 to TRBJ2-2, with TRBD1 as a possible D gene (5 bases). V lost 4 bases and J lost 5, with 17 bases in between. This CDR3 contains 16 residues. CDR1 LNHDA and CDR2 SQIVND come from the germline V gene (reference sequence). CDR3 sequence: CASSSLTVVLTGELFF. CDR3 bases: TGTGCCAGTAGTAGCCTGACAGTAGTTCTAACCGGGGAGCTGTTTTTT.

The sample holds a few counts of this clonotype. This CDR3 is CASGPGVNPLLSYNEQFF. In nucleotides, the CDR3 is TGTGCCAGCGGCCCCGGGGTCAATCCGTTACTCTCCTACAATGAGCAGTTCTTC. This chain uses TRBV5-6 with TRBJ2-1, with D perhaps matching TRBD2 (5 bases). This CDR3 is built from 18 residues. Germline values: CDR1 SGHDT, CDR2 YYEEEE. Trimming stripped 7 bases from V and 0 bases from J, with 23 bases between.

Many counts were recorded for this clonotype. CDR3 bases: TGTGCCAGCAGTTTTGCGGATCGGGCCTACGAGCAGTACTTC. As protein: CASSFADRAYEQYF. The rearrangement uses TRBV28 and TRBJ2-7; D gene ambiguous. The CDR3 loop spans 14 amino acids. CDR1 and CDR2 (germline): MDHEN, SYDVKM. Trimming stripped 3 bases from V and 2 bases from J, with 11 bases between.

This clonotype was detected many times. The J gene is TRBJ2-6, the V gene TRBV12-5; maybe TRBD1 (6 bases). Germline CDR1 and CDR2: LGHNT and FRNRAP. The V end was cut by 4 bases, the J end by 2 bases, with 9 bases between. This CDR3 has 15 amino acids. CDR3: CASGSGQTGANVLTF. The CDR3 nucleotides are TGTGCTAGTGGTTCCGGACAGACTGGGGCCAACGTCCTGACTTTC.

J is TRBJ2-3 and V is TRBV6-1, with TRBD1 identical over 12 bases. Unmatched junction bases numbered 5, after V lost 6 bases and J lost 4 bases. The CDR3 sequence is 15 residues long. The germline gives CDR1 MNHNS, CDR2 SASEGT. In nucleotides, the CDR3 is TGTGCCAGCAGAAAGGGACAGGGGGCACCAGATACGCAGTATTTT. This gives the protein CASRKGQGAPDTQYF.

This clonotype appeared many times. This chain links TRBV10-2 with TRBJ2-5, with 10 bases aligning to TRBD2. This CDR3 has 13 residues. Looked up from germline, CDR1 is WSHSY and CDR2 is SAAADI. J gave up 5 bases and V 6 bases, and 3 bases lay outside the gene matches. The CDR3 nucleotides are TGCGCCAGCAGACATAGCGGGAGGGAGACCCAGTACTTC. Amino acids: CASRHSGRETQYF.

This clonotype has ten or more counts. V and J are TRBV2 and TRBJ2-3, with D maybe TRBD2 (5 bases). Germline CDR1 SNHLY, CDR2 FYNNEI. Trimming took 5 bases from V and 2 from J, leaving 14 bases between them. This CDR3 contains 15 residues. The CDR3 loop reads CASSLKLRVTDTQYF. Here the CDR3 DNA reads TGTGCCAGCAGTTTGAAATTGCGGGTCACAGATACGCAGTATTTT.

Many counts were recorded for this clonotype. The rearrangement joins TRBV6-1 to TRBJ2-7; 9 nucleotides line up with TRBD1. The length of the CDR3 is 13 residues. V shed 10 bases, J shed 6 bases, and the junction held 10 bases outside the gene matches. CDR1 and CDR2 from the germline V gene are MNHNS and SASEGT. CDR3: CANTGQGFAEQYF. In DNA form, the CDR3 reads TGTGCCAATACGGGACAGGGCTTCGCCGAGCAGTACTTC.

Comments on this clonotype: This clone may be a read error of a much larger clone one base away. The V call is TRBV7-2, the J call TRBJ1-4; D not certain. Germline V gene lookup returns CDR1 SGHTA and CDR2 FQGNSA. CDR3 length equals 16 residues. CDR3 sequence: CASSLGGGTLNEKPFF. The CDR3 nucleotides are TGTGCCAGCAGCTTAGGGGGAGGCACCCTTAATGAAAAACCGTTTTTT.

This clonotype was seen at least ten times. The chain recombines TRBV4-3 with TRBJ2-4; TRBD1 aligns across 7 bases. CDR3 length: 17 residues. Germline V gene sequence: CDR1 LGHNA, CDR2 YSLEER. V was clipped by 3 bases and J by 0 bases; unmatched bases: 8. This CDR3 is CASSQQTGVLAKNIQYF. The CDR3 coding sequence is TGCGCCAGCAGCCAGCAAACAGGGGTTTTAGCCAAAAACATTCAGTACTTC.

This clonotype was detected ten times or more. The chain carries TRBV6-1 and TRBJ1-1; 8 positions agree with TRBD1. The CDR3 runs to 15 residues. V was pared by 6 bases and J by 8 bases, with 14 bases of the junction left unmatched. Germline V gene data show CDR1 as MNHNS and CDR2 as SASEGT. DNA for the CDR3: TGTGCCAGCAGGAGTATTGACGGACAGGGTGCCGAAGCTTTCTTT. Amino acid sequence: CASRSIDGQGAEAFF.

At least ten counts were recorded for this clonotype. This rearrangement joins TRBV5-1 to TRBJ2-5; possible D gene TRBD2, 5 bases. Per the germline V gene, CDR1 is SGHRS and CDR2 is YFSETQ. Deletions cut 4 bases from V and 9 bases from J, with 13 bases between. CDR3 size: 12 residues. CDR3: CASSAGLLSQYF. DNA of the CDR3: TGCGCCAGCAGCGCGGGCCTCCTGTCCCAGTACTTC.

This clonotype was found many times. The chain has TRBV10-3 and TRBJ2-1, with D hard to call. V lost 0 bases to trimming and J lost 7 bases, with 13 bases between them. Germline V gene lookup returns CDR1 ENHRY and CDR2 SYGVKD. This CDR3 comprises 15 residues. CDR3 in amino acids: CAISESRGTRNEQFF. The CDR3 nucleotides are TGTGCCATCAGTGAGTCTCGAGGAACAAGGAATGAGCAGTTCTTC.